The 19 T cell receptor beta chains in this list originate from one sample, sequenced in a study of T cell repertoires in cytomegalovirus infection. TCRdb fed the reads into MiXCR, producing one record per CDR3 protein. The sample comprises approximately 550,000 distinct CDR3 sequences, 16% of which are singletons, and about 24% rests with the top ten. The sample was CD8+ T cells from PBMCs. The receptors shown here come from a human donor in good health (CMV status not recorded). Some clones in this sample may be carry-over from other donors' samples.

This clonotype was detected many times. This chain links TRBV7-2 with TRBJ1-1; TRBD1 might be the D (5 bases). This CDR3 is built from 15 residues. V gave up 2 bases and J gave up 0 bases, with 10 bases separating them. Germline V CDR1 and CDR2: SGHTA, FQGNSA. CDR3 residues: CASSLRGGVNTEAFF. DNA for the CDR3: TGTGCCAGCAGCTTAAGAGGAGGGGTGAACACTGAAGCTTTCTTT. Drawing the rest from reference TRBV7-2 and TRBJ1-1, the complete variable domain is GAGVSQSPSNKVTEKGKDVELRCDPISGHTALYWYRQSLGQGLEFLIYFQGNSAPDKSGLPSDRFSAERTGGSVSTLTIQRTQQEDSAVYLCASSLRGGVNTEAFFGQGTRLTVV.

This clonotype has ten or more counts. The V call is TRBV7-3, the J call TRBJ2-5; 12 bases line up with TRBD2. CDR3 length equals 15 residues. V shed 2 bases, J shed 5 bases, and the junction held 3 bases outside the gene matches. The V gene's germline CDR1 is SGHTA and CDR2 FQGTGA. The CDR3 DNA sequence: TGTGCCAGCAGCTTACTAGCGGGGGGGCTGGAGACCCAGTACTTC. Protein: CASSLLAGGLETQYF.

The V call is TRBV4-2, the J call TRBJ2-1; 11 positions agree with TRBD2. CDR3 size: 15 residues. In germline, CDR1 is LGHNA, CDR2 YNFKEQ. The ends lost 4 bases at V and 5 bases at J; junction bases unmatched: 4. The CDR3 protein is CASSPTSGADNEQFF. In DNA, the CDR3 is TGTGCCAGCAGCCCGACTAGCGGGGCGGACAATGAGCAGTTCTTC.

CDR3 sequence (DNA): TGTGCCAGCAGCCAAGACGGGCGGACGCGCACCGGGGAGCTGTTTTTT. It codes for CASSQDGRTRTGELFF. The chain combines TRBV3-1 with TRBJ2-2; D call uncertain. The V gene's germline CDR1 is LGHDT and CDR2 YNNKEL (reference sequence). The CDR3 is made up of 16 amino acids. V was pared by 0 bases and J by 4 bases, with 12 bases between.

The chain joins TRBV5-1 to TRBJ2-7; the D gene is possibly TRBD1 (6 bases). From germline, CDR1 is SGHRS and CDR2 YFSETQ. V lost 5 bases and J lost 1, with 13 bases in between. This CDR3 is built from 14 residues. The DNA for the CDR3 is TGCGCCAGCAGTATGGGCGGACAGTCCTACGAGCAGTACTTC. This gives the protein CASSMGGQSYEQYF.

This chain links TRBV14 with TRBJ1-2; tentative D call: TRBD1 (5 bases). The V end was cut by 6 bases, the J end by 5 bases, with 19 bases between. The CDR3 totals 15 residues. Germline V gene sequence: CDR1 SGHDN, CDR2 FVKESK. As DNA, the CDR3 is TGTGCCAGCAGTTACAAACCGGGGCACCCGTATGGCTACACCTTC. Protein: CASSYKPGHPYGYTF.

Ten or more counts support this clonotype. This chain joins TRBV7-9 and TRBJ2-4; TRBD1 is a possible D gene (6 bases). Trimming removed 6 bases from V and 2 bases from J, with 17 bases in between. Germline lookup yields CDR1 SEHNR and CDR2 FQNEAQ (reference sequence). The length of the CDR3 is 16 residues. CDR3 in amino acids: CASRTMPQGSKNIQYF. CDR3 nucleotide sequence: TGTGCCAGCAGAACAATGCCCCAGGGGTCCAAAAACATTCAGTACTTC.

This clonotype was seen repeatedly, ten times or more. This chain uses TRBV28 with TRBJ1-1; the match to TRBD1 covers 8 bases. This CDR3 is 15 amino acids long. The V gene's germline CDR1 is MDHEN and CDR2 SYDVKM. The J segment lost 7 bases and the V segment lost 3 bases, leaving 10 bases of the junction unmatched. CDR3 DNA sequence: TGTGCCAGCAGTTTGACAGGGGTCATAAGTTATGAAGCTTTCTTT. Encoded protein: CASSLTGVISYEAFF.

The V gene is TRBV28, the J gene TRBJ1-3, with a possible D match to TRBD1 (6 bases). V lost 5 bases, J lost 0 bases, and 11 bases lay in between. Germline V gene data show CDR1 as MDHEN and CDR2 as SYDVKM. The CDR3 is 15 amino acids. CDR3 sequence (DNA): TGTGCCAGCAGTCTCCAGGGGAGCTCTGGAAACACCATATATTTT. Translating gives CASSLQGSSGNTIYF.

This clonotype appeared a few times. The V call is TRBV9, the J call TRBJ2-7, with TRBD1 matching over 7 bases. Germline V CDR1 and CDR2: SGDLS, YYNGEE. The CDR3 is 14 residues long. J gave up 4 bases and V 3 bases, and 7 bases lay outside the gene matches. The CDR3 coding sequence is TGTGCCAGCAGCGGTCACAGGGGCGGGTACGAGCAGTACTTC. Protein sequence: CASSGHRGGYEQYF. The entire variable domain, with the rest obtained from reference TRBV9 and TRBJ2-7, is as follows: DSGVTQTPKHLITATGQRVTLRCSPRSGDLSVYWYQQSLDQGLQFLIQYYNGEERAKGNILERFSAQQFPDLHSELNLSSLELGDSALYFCASSGHRGGYEQYFGPGTRLTVT.

This clonotype was seen ten or more times. The chain combines TRBV10-3 with TRBJ1-1; 9 nucleotides match TRBD1. Germline V gene lookup returns CDR1 ENHRY and CDR2 SYGVKD. With V trimmed by 10 bases and J by 0 bases, 12 bases remained unmatched. The CDR3 totals 16 residues. This CDR3 reads CATRVRTGDVNTEAFF. The CDR3 DNA reads as TGTGCCACAAGGGTACGGACAGGGGACGTGAACACTGAAGCTTTCTTT.

The table lists this clonotype with a few counts. J is TRBJ2-7 and V is TRBV2; D unclear. The CDR3 runs to 13 residues. V lost 9 bases and J lost 3, with 15 bases in between. Germline values: CDR1 SNHLY, CDR2 FYNNEI. In DNA, the CDR3 is TGTGCCAGAGGGTCATCTGCTAACTACGAGCAGTACTTC. Protein product: CARGSSANYEQYF.

A word on this clonotype: A much larger clone lies one base from this, so it may be a read error. The chain combines TRBV28 with TRBJ2-3; no reliable D call. The germline V gene has CDR1 MDHEN and CDR2 SYDVKM. This CDR3 has 14 amino acids. CDR3 bases: TGTGCCAGCAGTCCTACCCTTAGGGCAGATACGCTGTATTTT. Translating it yields CASSPTLRADTLYF.

This sequence joins TRBV15 and TRBJ2-7; TRBD2 aligns across 7 bases. V shed 0 bases, J shed 0 bases, and the junction held 8 bases outside the gene matches. Germline V gene data show CDR1 as LNHNV and CDR2 as YYDKDF (reference sequence). The CDR3 runs to 17 residues. This CDR3 reads CATSRDRLAASSYEQYF. The CDR3, as DNA: TGTGCCACCAGCAGAGATAGGCTAGCGGCCAGCTCCTACGAGCAGTACTTC.

This clonotype was detected only a few times. This chain joins TRBV2 and TRBJ2-1, with TRBD2 matching over 8 bases. Trimming cost V 1 base and J 9 bases; bases outside gene matches: 14. The CDR3 totals 17 residues. Germline V gene data show CDR1 as SNHLY and CDR2 as FYNNEI. CDR3 sequence reads: CASSEGSSGVSFGEQFF. CDR3 in DNA: TGTGCCAGCAGTGAAGGGAGTAGCGGGGTTTCCTTTGGTGAGCAGTTCTTC.

This clonotype was observed at least ten times. The chain's CDR3 is CASSLRQTSSTDTQYF. As DNA, the CDR3 is TGCGCCAGCAGCTTGAGGCAAACATCTAGCACAGATACGCAGTATTTT. The chain couples TRBV5-1 to TRBJ2-3; D uncertain. The germline V and J ends were trimmed by 1 base and 0 bases, with 12 bases remaining between them. Germline assignment: CDR1 SGHRS and CDR2 YFSETQ. This CDR3 contains 16 residues.

Comments on this clonotype: This CDR3 is missing its conserved last phenylalanine or tryptophan, likely due to a read error. The DNA is left out, because the CDR3 cannot be placed on it with certainty; the CDR3 is given as TCRdb lists it. The chain links TRBV7-2 to TRBJ2-1; TRBD2, the table's D call, was not compared with the DNA. The germline gives CDR1 SGHTA, CDR2 FQGNSA. The CDR3 has 15 amino acids, counting both end residues. The CDR3 protein is CASSPGLAGVNEQLL.

This sequence joins TRBV12-3 or TRBV12-4 and TRBJ2-7; no clear D gene. The CDR3 is 13 residues long. Trimming removed 6 bases from V and 2 bases from J, with 11 bases in between. The CDR3 loop is CASRWASTYEQYF. The CDR3 nucleotides are TGTGCCAGCAGGTGGGCGTCGACCTACGAGCAGTACTTC.

This clonotype came up a few times. The V and J genes are TRBV4-2 and TRBJ2-7; the match to TRBD2 covers 11 bases. Germline trimming cut 4 bases from V and 0 bases from J; bases unmatched to any gene: 11. CDR3 length: 18 amino acids. Germline CDR1 and CDR2: LGHNA and YNFKEQ. Here the CDR3 reads CASSPGLAEISFSYEQYF. CDR3 bases: TGTGCCAGCAGCCCGGGACTAGCGGAAATCTCTTTCTCCTACGAGCAGTACTTC.